This T cell receptor beta chain stems from a study of identical twins. TCRdb reprocessed the 5' RACE reads via MiXCR and lists one record per CDR3 protein. The table includes about 690,000 distinct CDR3 sequences, around 20% detected once. This same sample was also part of a study on T cells expressing NK-cell markers.

The sample consisted of PBMCs. The TCR sequence derives from a woman aged 18-29 years in good health.

CDR3 loop: CASSVAVGSYEQYF. The CDR3 nucleotides are TGTGCCAGCAGCGTAGCGGTGGGATCCTACGAGCAGTACTTC. This chain connects TRBV9 to TRBJ2-7; no clear D gene. Germline CDR1 and CDR2: SGDLS and YYNGEE. The CDR3 is made up of 14 amino acids. V lost 0 bases and J lost 1, with 8 bases in between.